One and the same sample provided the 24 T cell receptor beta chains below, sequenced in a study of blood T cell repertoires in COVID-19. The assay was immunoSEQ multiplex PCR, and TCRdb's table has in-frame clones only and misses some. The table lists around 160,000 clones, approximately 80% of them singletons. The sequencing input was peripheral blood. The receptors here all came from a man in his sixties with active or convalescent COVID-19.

The CDR3 is CASSSDTDRGLYEQYF. DNA of the CDR3: TGTGCCAGCAGTTCCGATACAGACAGGGGGCTCTACGAGCAGTACTTC. The genes are TRBV6-2 or TRBV6-3 and TRBJ2-7, with 10 bases fitting TRBD1. Germline CDR1 reads MNHEY; CDR2 reads SVGEGT. CDR3 length equals 16 residues. V was clipped by 4 bases and J by 3 bases; unmatched bases: 9.

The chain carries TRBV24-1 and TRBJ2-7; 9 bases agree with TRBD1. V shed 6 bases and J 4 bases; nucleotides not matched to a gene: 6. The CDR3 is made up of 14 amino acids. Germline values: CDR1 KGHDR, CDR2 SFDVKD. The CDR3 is CATSPAQGAYEQYF. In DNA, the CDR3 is TGTGCCACCAGTCCCGCACAGGGGGCGTACGAGCAGTACTTC.

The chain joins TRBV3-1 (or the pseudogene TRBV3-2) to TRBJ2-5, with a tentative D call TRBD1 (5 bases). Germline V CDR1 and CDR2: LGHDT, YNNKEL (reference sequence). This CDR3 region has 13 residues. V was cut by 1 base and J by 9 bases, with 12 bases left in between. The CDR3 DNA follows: TGTGCCAGCAGCCAAGCGCAGGGCTGGCCCCAGTACTTC. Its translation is CASSQAQGWPQYF.

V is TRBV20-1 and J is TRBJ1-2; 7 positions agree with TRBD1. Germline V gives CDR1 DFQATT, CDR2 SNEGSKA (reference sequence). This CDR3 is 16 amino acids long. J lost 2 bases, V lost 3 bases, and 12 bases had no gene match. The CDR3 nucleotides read TGCAGTGCTAGTCGCAGGCGGACAGGCGTCAACTATGGCTACACCTTC. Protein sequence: CSASRRRTGVNYGYTF.

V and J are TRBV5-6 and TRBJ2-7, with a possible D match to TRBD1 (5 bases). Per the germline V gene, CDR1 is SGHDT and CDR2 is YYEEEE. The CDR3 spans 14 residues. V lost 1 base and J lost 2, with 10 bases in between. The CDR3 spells CASSLRGGTYEQYF. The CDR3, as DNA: TGTGCCAGCAGCTTGAGGGGCGGCACCTACGAGCAGTACTTC.

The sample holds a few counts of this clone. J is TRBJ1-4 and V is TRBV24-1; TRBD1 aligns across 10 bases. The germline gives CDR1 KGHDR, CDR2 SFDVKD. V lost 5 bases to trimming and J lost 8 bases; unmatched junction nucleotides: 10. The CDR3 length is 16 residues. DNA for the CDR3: TGTGCCACCAGTGCCCCCCCCGGGACAGGGGTAGAAAAACTGTTTTTT. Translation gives CATSAPPGTGVEKLFF.

The CDR3 region is CASSLLRLADYNEQFF. The CDR3, as DNA: TGTGCCAGCAGTTTACTCCGCCTAGCGGATTACAATGAGCAGTTCTTC. The rearrangement links TRBV28 to TRBJ2-1, with 7 bases matching TRBD2. The CDR3 runs 16 residues. The V and J ends lost 2 bases and 4 bases, in that order; junction bases with no gene match: 8. The germline V gene has CDR1 MDHEN and CDR2 SYDVKM.

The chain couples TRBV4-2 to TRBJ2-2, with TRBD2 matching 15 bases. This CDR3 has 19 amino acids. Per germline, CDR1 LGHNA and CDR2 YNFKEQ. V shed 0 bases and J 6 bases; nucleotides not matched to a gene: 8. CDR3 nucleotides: TGTGCCAGCAGCCAAGAAGCTGGACTAGCGGGAGGGGTGGCCGGGGAGCTGTTTTTT. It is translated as CASSQEAGLAGGVAGELFF.

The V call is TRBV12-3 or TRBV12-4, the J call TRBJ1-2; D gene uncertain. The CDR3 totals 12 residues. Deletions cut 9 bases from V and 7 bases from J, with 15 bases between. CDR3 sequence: CASTSRVAGYTF. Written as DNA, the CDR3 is TGTGCCAGTACGTCTCGGGTTGCTGGCTACACCTTC.

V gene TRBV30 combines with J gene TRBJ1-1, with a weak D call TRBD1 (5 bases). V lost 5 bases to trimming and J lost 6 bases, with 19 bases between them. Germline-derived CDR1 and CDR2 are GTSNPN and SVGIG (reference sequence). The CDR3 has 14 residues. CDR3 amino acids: CAWSIIGGDAEAFF. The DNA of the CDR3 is TGTGCCTGGTCAATAATCGGGGGGGACGCTGAAGCTTTCTTT.

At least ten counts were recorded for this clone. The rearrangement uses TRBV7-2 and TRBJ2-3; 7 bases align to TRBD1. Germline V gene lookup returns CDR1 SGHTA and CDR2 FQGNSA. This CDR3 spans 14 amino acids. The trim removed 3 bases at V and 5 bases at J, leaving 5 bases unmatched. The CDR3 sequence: CASSFRGLEDTQYF. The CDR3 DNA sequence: TGTGCCAGCAGCTTTAGGGGGCTTGAAGATACGCAGTATTTT.

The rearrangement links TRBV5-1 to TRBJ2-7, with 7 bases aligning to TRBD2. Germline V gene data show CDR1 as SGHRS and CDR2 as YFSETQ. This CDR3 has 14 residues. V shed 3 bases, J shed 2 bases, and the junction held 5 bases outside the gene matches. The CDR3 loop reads CASSSGLHPYEQYF. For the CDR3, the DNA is TGCGCCAGCAGCTCGGGACTACACCCCTACGAGCAGTACTTC.

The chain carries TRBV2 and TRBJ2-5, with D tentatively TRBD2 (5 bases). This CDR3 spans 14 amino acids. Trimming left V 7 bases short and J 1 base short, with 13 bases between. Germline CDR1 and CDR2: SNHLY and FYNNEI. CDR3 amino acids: CASKAGVTQETQYF. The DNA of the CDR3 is TGTGCCAGCAAAGCCGGGGTAACCCAAGAGACCCAGTACTTC.

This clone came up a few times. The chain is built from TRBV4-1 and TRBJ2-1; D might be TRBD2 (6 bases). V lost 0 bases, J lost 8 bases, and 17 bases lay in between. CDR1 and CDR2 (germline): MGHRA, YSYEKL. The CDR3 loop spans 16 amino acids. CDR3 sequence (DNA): TGCGCCAGCAGCCAAGAGGTAGCGGAGCACTGGGATGAGCAGTTCTTC. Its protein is CASSQEVAEHWDEQFF.

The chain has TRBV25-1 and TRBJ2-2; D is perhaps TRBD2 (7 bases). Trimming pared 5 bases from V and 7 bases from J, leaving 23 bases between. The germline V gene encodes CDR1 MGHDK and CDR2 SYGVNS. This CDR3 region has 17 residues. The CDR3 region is CASSPPRGGRWVGELFF. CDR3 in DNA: TGTGCCAGCAGTCCACCCAGGGGCGGGAGATGGGTCGGGGAGCTGTTTTTT.

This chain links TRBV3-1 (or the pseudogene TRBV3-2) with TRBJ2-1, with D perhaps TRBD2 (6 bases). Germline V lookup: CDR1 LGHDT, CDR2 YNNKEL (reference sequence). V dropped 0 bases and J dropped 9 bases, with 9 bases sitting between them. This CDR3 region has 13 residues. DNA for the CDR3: TGTGCCAGCAGCCAAGAGGATAGCGGTGAGCAGTTCTTC. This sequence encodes CASSQEDSGEQFF.

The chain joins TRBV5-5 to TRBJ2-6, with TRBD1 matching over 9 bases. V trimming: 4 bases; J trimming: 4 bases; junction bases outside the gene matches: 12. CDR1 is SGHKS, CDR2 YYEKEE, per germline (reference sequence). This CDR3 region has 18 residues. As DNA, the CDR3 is TGTGCCAGCAGCGCTGGTATACAGGGGGCATCCGGGGCCAACGTCCTGACTTTC. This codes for CASSAGIQGASGANVLTF.

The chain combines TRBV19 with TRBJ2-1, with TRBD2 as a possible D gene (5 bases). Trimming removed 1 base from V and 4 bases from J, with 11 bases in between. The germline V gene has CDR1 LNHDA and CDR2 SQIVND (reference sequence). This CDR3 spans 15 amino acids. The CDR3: CASSIGEAAYNEQFF. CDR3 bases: TGTGCCAGTAGTATAGGGGAAGCGGCTTACAATGAGCAGTTCTTC.

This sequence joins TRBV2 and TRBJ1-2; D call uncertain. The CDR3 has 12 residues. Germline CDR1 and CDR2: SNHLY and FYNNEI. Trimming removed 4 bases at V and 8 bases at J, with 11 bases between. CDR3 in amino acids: CASSGRRSGYTF. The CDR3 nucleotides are TGTGCCAGCAGTGGCCGACGGAGCGGCTACACCTTC.

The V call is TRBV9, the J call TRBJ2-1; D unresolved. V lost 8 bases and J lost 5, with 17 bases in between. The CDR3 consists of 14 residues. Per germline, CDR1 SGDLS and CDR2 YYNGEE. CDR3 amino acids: CASALMGTNNEQFF. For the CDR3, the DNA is TGTGCCAGTGCGTTGATGGGCACAAACAATGAGCAGTTCTTC.

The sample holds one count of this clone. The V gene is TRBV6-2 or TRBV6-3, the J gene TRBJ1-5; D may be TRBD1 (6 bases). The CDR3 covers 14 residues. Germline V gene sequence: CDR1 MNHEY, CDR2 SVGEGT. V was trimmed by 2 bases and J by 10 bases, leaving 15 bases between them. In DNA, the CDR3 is TGTGCCAGCAGTTACGACTACAGGGCCCGCCCCCAGCATTTT. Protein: CASSYDYRARPQHF.

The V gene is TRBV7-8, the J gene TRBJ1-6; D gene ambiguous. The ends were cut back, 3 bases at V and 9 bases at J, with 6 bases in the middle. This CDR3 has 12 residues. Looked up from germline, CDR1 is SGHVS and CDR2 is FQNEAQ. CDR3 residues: CASSFSGSPLHF. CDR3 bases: TGTGCCAGCAGCTTTAGTGGTTCACCCCTCCACTTT.

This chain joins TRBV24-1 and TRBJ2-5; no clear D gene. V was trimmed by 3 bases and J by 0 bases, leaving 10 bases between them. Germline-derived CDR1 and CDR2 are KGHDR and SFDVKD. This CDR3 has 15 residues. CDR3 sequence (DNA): TGTGCCACCAGTGATCCAACACCCTACCAAGAGACCCAGTACTTC. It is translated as CATSDPTPYQETQYF.

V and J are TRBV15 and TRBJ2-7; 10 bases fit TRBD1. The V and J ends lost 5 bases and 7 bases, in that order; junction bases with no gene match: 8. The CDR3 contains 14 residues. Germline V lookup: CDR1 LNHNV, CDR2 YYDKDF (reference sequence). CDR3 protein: CATSRGQGVDEQYF. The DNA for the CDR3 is TGTGCCACCAGCCGCGGACAGGGGGTTGATGAGCAGTACTTC.